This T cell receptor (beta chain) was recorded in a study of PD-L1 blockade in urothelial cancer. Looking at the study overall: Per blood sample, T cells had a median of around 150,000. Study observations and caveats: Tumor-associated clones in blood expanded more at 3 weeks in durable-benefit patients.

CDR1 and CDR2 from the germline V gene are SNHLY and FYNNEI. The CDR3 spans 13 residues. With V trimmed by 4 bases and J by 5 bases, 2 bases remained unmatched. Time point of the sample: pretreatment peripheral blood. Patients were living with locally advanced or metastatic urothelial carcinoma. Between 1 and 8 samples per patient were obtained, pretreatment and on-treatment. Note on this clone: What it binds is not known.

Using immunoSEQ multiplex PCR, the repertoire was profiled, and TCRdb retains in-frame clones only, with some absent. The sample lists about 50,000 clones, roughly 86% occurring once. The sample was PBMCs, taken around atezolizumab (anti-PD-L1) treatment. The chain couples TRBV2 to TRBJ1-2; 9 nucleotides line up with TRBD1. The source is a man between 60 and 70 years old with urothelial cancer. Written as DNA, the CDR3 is TGTGCCAGCAGTGGGGACAGGGAATATGGCTACACCTTC. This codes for CASSGDREYGYTF.